The 15 T cell receptor beta chains reported below all come from one sample, sequenced in a study of CD8+CD57+ T cells in acquired aplastic anemia. Genomic DNA served as template for TCR beta VDJ and CDR3 profiling. TCRdb re-derived calls from the reads in MiXCR, one entry per CDR3 protein. The table includes 450,000 to 600,000 distinct CDR3 sequences, less than 35% detected once. The patients chosen for sequencing had shown expansion of CD8+CD57+ cells (detected by flow cytometry). Sequenced input: sorted CD4+, CD8+, or CD8+CD57+ T cells (not recorded which) from PBMCs. These receptors originate from a human donor with aplastic anemia.

The CDR3 DNA sequence: TGTGCCAGCAGCTCCCCTCTAGCGGGGGGGCCGAGCTCCTACAATGAGCAGTTCTTC. Translated: CASSSPLAGGPSSYNEQFF. This chain uses TRBV7-1 with TRBJ2-1; 12 nucleotides align to TRBD2. TRBV7-1 is an open reading frame whose function is uncertain. This CDR3 region has 19 residues. V shed 3 bases and J 0 bases; nucleotides not matched to a gene: 9.

The V call is TRBV20-1, the J call TRBJ1-1, with D perhaps matching TRBD1 (6 bases). Germline loops: CDR1 DFQATT, CDR2 SNEGSKA (reference sequence). The CDR3 totals 13 residues. The V and J ends lost 6 bases and 11 bases respectively, with 22 bases between them. CDR3 DNA: TGCAGTGCCCTCGGGGAGGCGGGGGCGGAGGCTTTCTTT. Amino acid sequence: CSALGEAGAEAFF.

The gene calls are TRBV20-1 and TRBJ2-7; weak D call: TRBD2 (6 bases). CDR3 size: 13 residues. The V end was cut by 5 bases, the J end by 2 bases, with 13 bases between. CDR1 is DFQATT, CDR2 SNEGSKA, per germline (reference sequence). In nucleotides, the CDR3 is TGCAGTGCTCCGGGACTCGGGACCTACGAGCAGTACTTC. This encodes CSAPGLGTYEQYF.

The V and J genes are TRBV6-5 and TRBJ1-2, with a weak D call TRBD1 (5 bases). V lost 4 bases and J 2 bases, leaving 17 bases between the germline ends. The CDR3 is 16 amino acids. CDR1 and CDR2 from the germline V gene are MNHEY and SVGAGI. CDR3: CASSLVPGQLNYGYTF. The CDR3 DNA is TGTGCCAGCAGTTTAGTGCCAGGACAATTAAACTATGGCTACACCTTC.

This clonotype came up once. This CDR3 is missing its conserved last phenylalanine or tryptophan, likely due to a read error. V gene TRBV2 combines with J gene TRBJ1-3; D remains unclear. V was trimmed by 5 bases and J by 0 bases, leaving 11 bases between them. The CDR3 contains 15 residues. Germline V gives CDR1 SNHLY, CDR2 FYNNEI. The CDR3 here is CASSIDRSSGNTIYA. Written as DNA, the CDR3 is TGTGCCAGCAGTATAGACCGGAGCTCTGGAAACACCATATATGCT.

The table lists this clonotype with many counts. The chain joins TRBV25-1 to TRBJ2-7, with 11 positions matching TRBD2. The V and J ends lost 4 bases and 1 base, in that order; junction bases with no gene match: 9. Germline assignment: CDR1 MGHDK and CDR2 SYGVNS. This CDR3 has 17 amino acids. The CDR3 sequence is CASSASFLAGGSYEQYF. CDR3 DNA sequence: TGTGCCAGCAGTGCTTCTTTTCTAGCGGGAGGATCCTACGAGCAGTACTTC.

The chain recombines TRBV10-3 with TRBJ1-2; weak D call: TRBD1 (6 bases). Germline lookup yields CDR1 ENHRY and CDR2 SYGVKD. Deletions cut 2 bases from V and 4 bases from J, with 14 bases between. The CDR3 is 15 amino acids. DNA of the CDR3: TGTGCCATCAGTGAGAATGGGGGGCATACCTATGGCTACACCTTC. This gives the protein CAISENGGHTYGYTF.

This sequence joins TRBV25-1 and TRBJ2-7; possibly TRBD2 for D (7 bases). The CDR3 runs 15 residues. Deletions cut 8 bases from V and 5 bases from J, with 22 bases between. The germline V gene encodes CDR1 MGHDK and CDR2 SYGVNS. The CDR3 bases are TGTGCCAGCTCACCACCCGGCAGGGGAGGGGACGAGCAGTACTTC. Amino acid sequence: CASSPPGRGGDEQYF.

This clonotype was observed a few times. This sequence joins TRBV9 and TRBJ2-1; TRBD1 is a possible D gene (5 bases). Germline values: CDR1 SGDLS, CDR2 YYNGEE. This CDR3 comprises 13 residues. V lost 2 bases, J lost 6 bases, and 9 bases lay in between. As DNA, the CDR3 is TGTGCCAGCAGCGTGGCGCAGGGCAATGAGCAGTTCTTC. Translating it yields CASSVAQGNEQFF.

The V gene is TRBV28, the J gene TRBJ2-5, with TRBD2 matching 11 bases. The DNA end is a closer match to TRBJ2-1, so the J assignment may be wrong. Germline values: CDR1 MDHEN, CDR2 SYDVKM. The CDR3 spans 15 residues. The CDR3 DNA sequence: TGTGCCAGCAGTTTAGAACTAGCGGGGGAAAATGAGCAGTTCTTC. This gives the protein CASSLELAGENEQFF.

This clonotype has a single count. The V call is TRBV18, the J call TRBJ2-7; D is unresolved. Germline V gene data show CDR1 as KGHSH and CDR2 as LQKENI. This CDR3 has 13 residues. Trimming took off 3 bases at V and 0 bases at J, with 6 bases between the two ends. CDR3 sequence: CASSPLHSYEQYF. In nucleotides, the CDR3 is TGTGCCAGCTCACCCTTACACTCCTACGAGCAGTACTTC.

The chain links TRBV25-1 to TRBJ1-2; 9 positions agree with TRBD1. V dropped 9 bases and J dropped 6; count of bases not matched to a gene: 5. The germline CDR1 and CDR2 sequences are MGHDK and SYGVNS. This CDR3 comprises 12 residues. The CDR3 sequence: CARLRDRDGYTF. CDR3 bases: TGTGCCAGACTCCGGGACAGGGATGGCTACACCTTC.

This clonotype was observed many times. Relative to the germline gene, one junction end is altered; a read error may explain this. The rearrangement links TRBV7-7 to TRBJ2-7; 10 bases fit TRBD1. CDR1 and CDR2 from the germline V gene are SSHAT and FNYEAQ (reference sequence). The CDR3 extends over 13 amino acids. CDR3 residues: CASSVGQGREQYF. CDR3 DNA: TGTGCTAGCAGCGTGGGACAGGGGAGGGAGCAGTACTTC.

This clonotype came up many times. The CDR3 sequence is CATSSNRGYEQYF. CDR3 sequence (DNA): TGTGCCACCAGCAGTAACAGGGGCTACGAGCAGTACTTC. V and J are TRBV15 and TRBJ2-7, with 7 positions matching TRBD1. The CDR3 sequence is 13 residues long. With 3 bases clipped from V and 3 bases from J, the junction kept 2 bases outside the gene matches. CDR1 LNHNV and CDR2 YYDKDF come from the germline V gene (reference sequence).

In regard to this clonotype: This may arise from a read error, as a much more abundant clone is one base away. The rearrangement uses TRBV20-1 and TRBJ2-1; 8 bases agree with TRBD2. The CDR3 extends over 14 amino acids. Unmatched junction bases numbered 13, after V lost 6 bases and J lost 9 bases. Per the germline V gene, CDR1 is DFQATT and CDR2 is SNEGSKA (reference sequence). The chain's CDR3 is CSAQGLVKGTEQFF. Here the CDR3 DNA reads TGCAGTGCGCAGGGACTAGTTAAGGGCACTGAGCAGTTCTTC.